Sequencing of this T cell receptor (beta chain) was carried out in a study of Graves' ophthalmopathy and Graves' hyperthyroidism. Study results and caveats: Blood contained most expanded thyroid clonotypes exceeding 0.001 frequency. Cross-validated, the 13-signature model showed 87.88%/81.08% sensitivity/specificity, and 80%/75% in the test set.

This clonotype was detected ten times or more. As yet, its antigen is unknown. The V and J ends lost 7 bases and 8 bases, in that order; junction bases with no gene match: 7. This CDR3 is 11 amino acids long. CDR1 SQVTM and CDR2 ANQGSEA come from the germline V gene. TCR beta CDR3 amplification used RNA transcripts. First-round RT-PCR relied on HTBI primers, and a second-round multiplex PCR came next. From the multiplex PCR reads, TCRdb called clonotypes with MiXCR, one entry per CDR3 protein. Of 400,000 or so distinct CDR3 sequences detected, approximately 18% appear once; the ten largest clones hold approximately 2.4%.

The receptor was isolated from an adult woman with stable Graves' hyperthyroidism. The chain uses TRBV29-1 and TRBJ1-2; 7 bases agree with TRBD1. Sequencing was performed on peripheral blood. CDR3 amino acids: CSDHDRDGYTF. In DNA form, the CDR3 reads TGCAGCGACCACGACAGGGACGGCTACACCTTC.